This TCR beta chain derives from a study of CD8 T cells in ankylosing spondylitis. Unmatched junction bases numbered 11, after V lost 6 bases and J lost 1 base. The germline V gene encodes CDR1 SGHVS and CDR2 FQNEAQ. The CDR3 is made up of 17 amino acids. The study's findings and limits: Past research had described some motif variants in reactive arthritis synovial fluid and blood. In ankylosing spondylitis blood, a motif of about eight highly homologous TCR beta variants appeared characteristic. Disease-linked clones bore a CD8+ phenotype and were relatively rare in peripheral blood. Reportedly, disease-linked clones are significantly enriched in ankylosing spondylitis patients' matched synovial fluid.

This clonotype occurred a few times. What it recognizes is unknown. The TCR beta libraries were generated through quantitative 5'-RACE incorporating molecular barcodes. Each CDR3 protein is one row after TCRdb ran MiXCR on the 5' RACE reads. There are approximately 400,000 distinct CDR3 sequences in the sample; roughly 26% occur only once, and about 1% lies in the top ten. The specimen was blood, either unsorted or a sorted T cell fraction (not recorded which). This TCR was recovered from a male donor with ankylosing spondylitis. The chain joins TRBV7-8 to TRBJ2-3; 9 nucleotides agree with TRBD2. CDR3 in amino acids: CASRPLASGARTDTQYF. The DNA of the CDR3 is TGTGCCAGCAGGCCCCTAGCTAGCGGGGCACGCACAGATACGCAGTATTTT.